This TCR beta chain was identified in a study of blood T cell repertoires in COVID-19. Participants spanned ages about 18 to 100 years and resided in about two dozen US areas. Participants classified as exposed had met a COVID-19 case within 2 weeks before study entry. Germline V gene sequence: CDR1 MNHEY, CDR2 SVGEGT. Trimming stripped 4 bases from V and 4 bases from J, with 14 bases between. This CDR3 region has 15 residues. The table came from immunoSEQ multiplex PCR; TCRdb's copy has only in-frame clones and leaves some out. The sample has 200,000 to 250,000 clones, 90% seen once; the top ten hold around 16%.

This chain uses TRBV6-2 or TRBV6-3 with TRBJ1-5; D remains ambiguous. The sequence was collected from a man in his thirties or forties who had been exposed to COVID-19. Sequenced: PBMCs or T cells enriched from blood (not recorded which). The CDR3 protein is CASSWGGGNNQPQHF. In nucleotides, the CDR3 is TGTGCCAGCAGTTGGGGAGGAGGGAATAATCAGCCCCAGCATTTT.